Detailed here is one T cell receptor beta chain. Its specificity is not known. A much larger clone lies one base from this, so it may be a read error. With about 570 ng used per sample, the template was genomic DNA from bulk tumor. Surgical sampling yielded several biopsies per primary tumor (spaced far apart). Newly diagnosed with untreated non-small cell lung cancer, the patients underwent curative surgery. Deletions cut 1 base from V and 0 bases from J, with 13 bases between. Germline CDR1 MNHNS, CDR2 SASEGT. The CDR3 is 16 residues long. The source of the sample is a study of immune heterogeneity within non-small cell lung tumors. Findings and limits, study-wide: For local T-cell clonality, the correlation with local tumor mutational burden was moderate but significant (R around 0.35).

A first 10-cycle multiplex round used 32 V-gene and 13 J-gene primers on TCR beta CDR3. Each CDR3 protein is one row after TCRdb ran MiXCR on the multiplex PCR reads. The repertoire holds around 19,000 distinct CDR3 sequences, 28% seen once, with roughly 4.5% in the top ten. The gene calls are TRBV6-1 and TRBJ2-7; D may be TRBD1 or TRBD2 (5 bases each). Material: lung tumor tissue. This receptor was taken from a man in his forties with non-small cell lung cancer. Here the CDR3 reads CASSEGGVESSYEQYF. CDR3 DNA: TGTGCCAGCAGTGAAGGAGGGGTAGAAAGCTCCTACGAGCAGTACTTC.